The T cell receptor beta chain under discussion was sequenced for a study of long-term antiretroviral therapy in people with HIV. General study points: Increased diversity was seen after ART, yet it remained lower than in transplant donor controls. Every time point showed a repertoire led by clones expanded before ART.

V was shortened by 6 bases and J by 4 bases, with 18 bases between the two germline ends. The CDR3 has 15 residues. Looked up from germline, CDR1 is KGHSH and CDR2 is LQKENI. Survey-level immunoSEQ v3.0 assays were run. Data came from immunoSEQ multiplex PCR; TCRdb stores just in-frame clones and leaves some out. This table holds tens of thousands of clones, roughly nine tenths found once. At least two post-ART and at least one pre-ART PBMC sample were available for each donor. In the United States, treatment was given to all participants with HIV. As to this clone: Its antigen is still unknown.

The chain carries TRBV18 and TRBJ1-1; D is uncertain. The clonotype originates from a woman in her forties or fifties with HIV. The specimen comprised unsorted PBMCs, sampled 1.2 years after starting antiretroviral therapy. CDR3 in amino acids: CASSPEGRVGTEAFF. DNA for the CDR3: TGTGCCAGCTCCCCCGAGGGTCGGGTTGGCACTGAAGCTTTCTTT.